The clone carrying this T cell receptor (beta chain) showed up just a few times. CDR3 length: 14 residues. The V gene lost 5 bases and the J gene lost 7 bases, with 17 bases spanning the gap. Per the germline V gene, CDR1 is DFQATT and CDR2 is SNEGSKA (reference sequence). PCR was performed a second time for roughly 7 to 12 cycles using a sample-barcoded 5' primer and a J-beta primer mix. All cDNA molecules were each tagged by a template-switch adaptor with 12 random nucleotides. TCRdb reprocessed the 5' RACE reads with MiXCR, giving one entry per CDR3 protein. The table shows 600,000 or so distinct CDR3 sequences, with about 30% occurring only once. The data derive from a study of blood T cells in healthy people across ages. Across the whole study: When template switching was applied, about one barcoded beta molecule was captured per two T cells.

The sequencing input was blood. The receptor's source is a woman older than 75 in good health. This chain uses TRBV20-1 with TRBJ1-4, with D hard to call. CDR3 sequence reads: CSALESGRTEKLFF. In nucleotides, the CDR3 is TGCAGTGCTCTAGAAAGTGGACGGACTGAAAAACTGTTTTTT.